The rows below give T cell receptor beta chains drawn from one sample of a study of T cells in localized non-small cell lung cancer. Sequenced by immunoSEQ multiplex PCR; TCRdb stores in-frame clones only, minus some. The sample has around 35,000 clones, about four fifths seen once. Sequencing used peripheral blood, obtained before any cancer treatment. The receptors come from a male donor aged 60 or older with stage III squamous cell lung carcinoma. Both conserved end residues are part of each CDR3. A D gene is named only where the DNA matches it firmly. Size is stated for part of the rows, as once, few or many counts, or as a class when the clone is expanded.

TGTGCCAGCAGCTTAAGGGGGCAACGAGGTGGCACCGGGGAGCTGTTTTTT	CASSLRGQRGGTGELFF	TRBD1	TRBV7-9	TRBJ2-2	.
TGTGCCAGCTCGCGAGGGACAGGAGCAGGAAACACCATATATTTT	CASSRGTGAGNTIYF	TRBD1	TRBV18	TRBJ1-3	.
TGTGCCAGCAGCTTAGTCGGGGGAGCCGTTAATCAGCCCCAGCATTTT	CASSLVGGAVNQPQHF	.	TRBV7-9	TRBJ1-5	.
TGTGCCAGTAGAACGACAGGGCAGGCGAACACCATATATTTT	CASRTTGQANTIYF	TRBD1	TRBV19	TRBJ1-3	.
TGTGCCAGCAGCCCCGGGTTCGGGACAACCCAAGAGACCCAGTACTTC	CASSPGFGTTQETQYF	.	TRBV5-5	TRBJ2-5	.
TGTGCCAGCAGCTTAGTAGGCCTAGCGGGAGCCAGTGAGCAGTTCTTC	CASSLVGLAGASEQFF	TRBD2	TRBV7-9	TRBJ2-1	once
TGTGCCAGCAGCTACTCCCCTAGCGGATACTCCTACAATGAGCAGTTCTTC	CASSYSPSGYSYNEQFF	TRBD2	TRBV7-2	TRBJ2-1	.
TGTGCCAGCACTGGACAGAGCGGGAGGCAGAGCAATGAGCAGTTCTTC	CASTGQSGRQSNEQFF	TRBD2	TRBV2	TRBJ2-1	.
TGCGCCAGCAGCCCTATGGGGACCTCCTACAATGAGCAGTTCTTC	CASSPMGTSYNEQFF	.	TRBV5-1	TRBJ2-1	.
TGTGCCAGTAGTTATCCAGGGGGCGCGTCCAAAAACATTCAGTACTTC	CASSYPGGASKNIQYF	TRBD1	TRBV19	TRBJ2-4	once
TGCAGCGTTGACAGTCAGACGAACACTGAAGCTTTCTTT	CSVDSQTNTEAFF	.	TRBV29-1	TRBJ1-1	.
TGCAGCTACGCGCGCGGTTTCGAGACCCAGTACTTC	CSYARGFETQYF	.	TRBV29-1	TRBJ2-5	.
TGCGCCAGCAGCCAAGTAGGGGGAGACAGGGGGCAATCGAGCTCTGGAAACACCATATATTTT	CASSQVGGDRGQSSSGNTIYF	TRBD1	TRBV4-1	TRBJ1-3	.
TGTGCCAGCAGTCCTTACCCTGGAAACACCATATATTTT	CASSPYPGNTIYF	.	TRBV28	TRBJ1-3	few
TGTGCCAGCAGTTACGGCCCCTTTGGAGAGACCCAGTACTTC	CASSYGPFGETQYF	.	TRBV6-5	TRBJ2-5	.
TGTGCCAGCAGCCAAGAGACAGGGCCGAACACTGAAGCTTTCTTT	CASSQETGPNTEAFF	TRBD1	TRBV5-4	TRBJ1-1	once
TGTGCCAGCAGTGAATTCAGGGCGCGGGACACTGAAGCTTTCTTT	CASSEFRARDTEAFF	.	TRBV6-1	TRBJ1-1	.
TGTGCCAGCAGTCTGCGACAGGGGAACACTGAAGCTTTCTTT	CASSLRQGNTEAFF	TRBD1	TRBV6-5	TRBJ1-1	.
TGTGCCAGCAGCGTAGGAGGGCAGGGGGCCTACGACTATGGCTACACCTTC	CASSVGGQGAYDYGYTF	TRBD1	TRBV9	TRBJ1-2	.
TGCGCCAGCAGCCAAGTTGAGGATTCACCCCTCCACTTT	CASSQVEDSPLHF	.	TRBV4-1	TRBJ1-6	few
TGTGCCAGCAGGGGGGGCTATGGCTACACCTTC	CASRGGYGYTF	.	TRBV6-6	TRBJ1-2	.
TGTGCCAGCAGACAACCCAACAGGGGGGAAGCTTTCTTT	CASRQPNRGEAFF	TRBD1	TRBV28	TRBJ1-1	.
TGTGCCAGCAGCCAAGCAGGACTAGCGGGCAATGAGCAGTTCTTC	CASSQAGLAGNEQFF	TRBD2	TRBV14	TRBJ2-1	.
TGCGCCAGCAGCCAAGAACCTCCAGGGGCCCACGAGCAGTACTTC	CASSQEPPGAHEQYF	.	TRBV4-3	TRBJ2-7	.
TGTGCCAGCAGCCCGAGGACGACCCCTCACGAGCAGTACTTC	CASSPRTTPHEQYF	.	TRBV5-6	TRBJ2-7	once
TGCGCCAGCAGCTTCAGCGGGGGGGTAGCCGGGGAGCTGTTTTTT	CASSFSGGVAGELFF	TRBD2	TRBV4-3	TRBJ2-2	.
TGTGCCACTTGGACAGGGGGCAGTTTCGGTTGGGAGACCCAGTACTTC	CATWTGGSFGWETQYF	TRBD1	TRBV5-4	TRBJ2-5	.
TGTGCCAGCAGTTTATCCCAATATGGCTACACCTTC	CASSLSQYGYTF	.	TRBV28	TRBJ1-2	.
TGCAGCGTGTCACAGGTGTTTAGCACAGATACGCAGTATTTT	CSVSQVFSTDTQYF	.	TRBV29-1	TRBJ2-3	.
TGCGCCAGCAGCCAAGAACTTTTGAGGGGTAGCAATCAGCCCCAGCATTTT	CASSQELLRGSNQPQHF	.	TRBV4-1	TRBJ1-5	few
TGTGCCAGCAGCTCTGGGATCAGGGGAGAGACCCAGTACTTC	CASSSGIRGETQYF	.	TRBV13	TRBJ2-5	once
TGTGCCAGCAGTTACGGACAGCTAAGAGATTCACCCCTCCACTTT	CASSYGQLRDSPLHF	.	TRBV6-5	TRBJ1-6	.
TGTGCCTGGAAAGGACAGGGGGAAGACACTGAAGCTTTCTTT	CAWKGQGEDTEAFF	TRBD1	TRBV30	TRBJ1-1	.